The clone carrying this TCR beta chain was seen a handful of times. Its matching antigen is unknown. Clones were read by immunoSEQ multiplex PCR, and TCRdb kept only the in-frame ones, dropping some. The sample has almost 20,000 clones; about nine tenths are singletons. This CDR3 is 14 amino acids long. From germline, CDR1 is SGHAT and CDR2 FQDESV (reference sequence). J gave up 6 bases and V 5 bases, and 5 bases lay outside the gene matches. The sample belongs to a study of somatic mutations in cytotoxic T cells in rheumatoid arthritis. Findings of the study overall: The study found that the largest CD8+ clone exceeded 20% of CD8+ cells in about an eighth of the roughly 65 patients.

Sequencing used CD8+ T cells sorted from blood. The clonotype originates from a man in his forties in good health. The V gene is TRBV11-1, the J gene TRBJ2-7, with 12 bases lining up with TRBD1. The CDR3 spells CASSPRDRGLEQYF. As DNA, the CDR3 is TGTGCCAGCAGCCCGCGGGACAGGGGGCTCGAGCAGTACTTC.